Listed here is a single T cell receptor beta chain. The sample originates from a study of blood T cell repertoires in COVID-19. V was pared by 6 bases and J by 10 bases, with 13 bases between. The CDR3 has 12 residues. Participant reports of clinical history set cohort assignment. Individuals in the exposed group had encountered a COVID-19 case within 2 weeks preceding study entry. TCRdb's table, derived via immunoSEQ multiplex PCR, lists solely in-frame clones and lacks some. The sample has a few hundred thousand clones; almost 90% are singletons. The TCR sequence derives from a man between 25 and 39 years old who had been exposed to COVID-19. The chain joins TRBV12-3 or TRBV12-4 to TRBJ2-1; D not resolved. Sequenced: PBMCs or T cells enriched from blood (not recorded which). The CDR3 reads CASSPPRSEQFF. The CDR3 DNA is TGTGCCAGCAGCCCCCCCAGGTCGGAGCAGTTCTTC.